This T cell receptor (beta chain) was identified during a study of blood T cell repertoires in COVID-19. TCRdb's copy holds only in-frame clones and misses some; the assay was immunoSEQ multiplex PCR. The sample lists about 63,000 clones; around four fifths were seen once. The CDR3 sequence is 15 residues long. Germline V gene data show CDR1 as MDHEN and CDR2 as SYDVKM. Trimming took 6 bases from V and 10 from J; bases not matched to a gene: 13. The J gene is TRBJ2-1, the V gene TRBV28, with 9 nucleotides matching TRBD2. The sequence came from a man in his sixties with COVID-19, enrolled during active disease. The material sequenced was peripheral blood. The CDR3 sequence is CASRPTSGGPLEQFF. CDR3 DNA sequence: TGTGCCAGCAGACCGACTAGCGGAGGGCCTCTAGAGCAGTTCTTC.